This T cell receptor beta chain was sequenced in a study of identical twins. Study conclusions and caveats: Beta out-of-frame sequences displayed a weaker excess of sharing between twins.

This clonotype was recorded at least ten times. As yet, its antigen is unknown. The CDR3 loop spans 16 amino acids. Germline V lookup: CDR1 SGHAT, CDR2 FQDESV (reference sequence). The ends were cut back, 0 bases at V and 4 bases at J, with 13 bases in the middle. Unique molecular identifiers were present on cDNA, and template switching added a universal primer site. TCRdb re-analysed the 5' RACE reads in MiXCR, keeping a single row per CDR3 protein. The repertoire holds 200,000 to 250,000 distinct CDR3 sequences, with about 10% as singletons. Source material: memory T cells sorted from blood. The chain links TRBV11-1 to TRBJ2-1; possible D gene TRBD2, 5 bases. This sequence was found in a man aged 50 or older in good health. CDR3 bases: TGTGCCAGCAGCTTAGCGTATCTAGCCCCGTACAATGAGCAGTTCTTC. Translated, it gives CASSLAYLAPYNEQFF.